Sequencing of this T cell receptor beta chain was carried out in a study of shared clonotypes between healthy human individuals. Broader study findings: It was anticipated that sequencing depth would influence how many clonotypes donors shared. Larger richness was generally estimated for naive than memory subsets.

Trimming removed 2 bases from V and 1 base from J, with 22 bases in between. CDR1 is WNHNN, CDR2 SYGVQD, per germline (reference sequence). The CDR3 runs to 19 residues. To note about this clone: The antigen remains unidentified.

Produced via immunoSEQ multiplex PCR; TCRdb's table is partial and in-frame only. The data hold 2 million or so clones, with 90% to 95% observed a single time. Every contributor of samples was a Caucasian grown-up residing in Nashville, Tennessee. Sequencing was carried out using naive CD4+ T cells sorted from blood. Stated subset: CD45RA+ positively selected. The clonotype was recovered from a man aged 18 to 29 in good health. The V gene is TRBV10-1, the J gene TRBJ2-3, with TRBD2 as a possible D gene (6 bases). The CDR3 reads CASSEVKEVTSFRTDTQYF. The CDR3 DNA is TGCGCCAGCAGTGAGGTAAAGGAAGTGACTAGTTTCCGCACAGATACGCAGTATTTT.